Following are 19 T cell receptor beta chains from one sample sequenced in a study of regulatory T cells in long-lasting Graves disease. Time point of the sample: newly diagnosed GD, antithyroid drugs for less than 3 months. PBMCs provided the RNA from which the TCR library was made. Arm-PCR of CDR3 regions and iRepertoire HTBI primers were used to build TCR beta libraries. TCRdb reprocessed the multiplex PCR reads with MiXCR, giving one entry per CDR3 protein. The sample carries about 240,000 distinct CDR3 sequences, around 20% recorded once. Material: peripheral blood mononuclear cells (PBMCs), obtained at new diagnosis, from a patient treated with antithyroid drugs. These receptors were collected from a female donor with Graves disease.

This clonotype was seen at least ten times. The chain links TRBV7-2 to TRBJ2-3; D uncertain. CDR1 is SGHTA and CDR2 is FQGNSA in the germline V gene. The CDR3 contains 13 residues. Trimming took 5 bases from V and 0 from J, leaving 6 bases between them. The CDR3 DNA reads TGTGCCAGCAGCGTGGTGAGCACAGATACGCAGTATTTT. Amino acids: CASSVVSTDTQYF. Full variable domain (outside the CDR3, taken from reference TRBV7-2 and TRBJ2-3): GAGVSQSPSNKVTEKGKDVELRCDPISGHTALYWYRQSLGQGLEFLIYFQGNSAPDKSGLPSDRFSAERTGGSVSTLTIQRTQQEDSAVYLCASSVVSTDTQYFGPGTRLTVL.

This clonotype was detected many times. The rearrangement joins TRBV11-3 to TRBJ1-3; D gene uncertain. V was pared by 5 bases and J by 2 bases, with 7 bases between. Per the germline V gene, CDR1 is SGHNT and CDR2 is YENEEA. The CDR3 loop spans 13 amino acids. DNA of the CDR3: TGTGCCAGCAGCGCGTCTCCTGGAAACACCATATATTTT. This translates into CASSASPGNTIYF.

This clonotype was detected many times. The gene calls are TRBV5-1 and TRBJ2-3; tentatively, D is TRBD2 (6 bases). V was cut by 4 bases and J by 3 bases, with 15 bases left in between. CDR1 and CDR2 from the germline V gene are SGHRS and YFSETQ. This CDR3 region has 15 residues. The CDR3 nucleotides are TGCGCCAGCAGCCGCCGGGACTTCATAACAGATACGCAGTATTTT. It encodes CASSRRDFITDTQYF.

Comment on this clonotype: This probably arose from a read error, given a far larger clone one base away. The rearrangement links TRBV5-1 to TRBJ2-1; TRBD2 agrees at 8 bases. V was pared by 1 base and J by 10 bases, with 7 bases of the junction left unmatched. This CDR3 comprises 14 residues. Germline CDR1 and CDR2: SGHRS and YFSETQ. The CDR3 protein is CASSLSLAGYEQFF. CDR3 sequence (DNA): TGCGCCAGCAGCTTGAGTCTAGCGGGCTACGAGCAGTTCTTC. The entire variable domain, with the rest obtained from reference TRBV5-1 and TRBJ2-1, is as follows: KAGVTQTPRYLIKTRGQQVTLSCSPISGHRSVSWYQQTPGQGLQFLFEYFSETQRNKGNFPGRFSGRQFSNSRSEMNVSTLELGDSALYLCASSLSLAGYEQFFGPGTRLTVL.

The chain links TRBV7-2 to TRBJ1-2, with D tentatively TRBD1 (6 bases). Per germline, CDR1 SGHTA and CDR2 FQGNSA. The germline V and J ends were trimmed by 0 bases and 1 base, with 15 bases remaining between them. The CDR3 runs to 17 residues. CDR3 residues: CASSLAVTGADNYGYTF. For the CDR3, the DNA is TGTGCCAGCAGCTTAGCGGTTACGGGGGCCGATAACTATGGCTACACCTTC.

This clonotype was observed at least ten times. The rearrangement joins TRBV20-1 to TRBJ2-1; D gene unclear. The germline V gene has CDR1 DFQATT and CDR2 SNEGSKA (reference sequence). Trimming pared 5 bases from V and 6 bases from J, leaving 11 bases between. The CDR3 runs 12 residues. CDR3 sequence: CSAQRGSNEQFF. In DNA, the CDR3 is TGCAGTGCTCAGAGAGGAAGCAATGAGCAGTTCTTC.

This clonotype showed up many times. The rearrangement links TRBV20-1 to TRBJ1-2; 11 nucleotides line up with TRBD1. The CDR3 has 15 amino acids. CDR1 and CDR2 (germline): DFQATT, SNEGSKA (reference sequence). Unmatched junction bases numbered 2, after V lost 0 bases and J lost 2 bases. The CDR3 here is CSARERTGGNYGYTF. The CDR3 DNA follows: TGCAGTGCTAGAGAACGGACAGGGGGCAACTATGGCTACACCTTC.

This clonotype was found many times. The chain uses TRBV6-1 and TRBJ1-1; maybe TRBD1 (5 bases). The CDR3 spans 13 residues. The ends were cut back, 6 bases at V and 1 base at J, with 9 bases in the middle. Germline V CDR1 and CDR2: MNHNS, SASEGT. The CDR3 DNA reads TGTGCCAGCAGGGACATTGAGAACACTGAAGCTTTCTTT. Residues: CASRDIENTEAFF.

J is TRBJ2-3 and V is TRBV19; D gene unclear. Trimming stripped 4 bases from V and 6 bases from J, with 23 bases between. Germline assignment: CDR1 LNHDA and CDR2 SQIVND (reference sequence). The CDR3 spans 17 residues. DNA for the CDR3: TGTGCCAGTAGTACCCCAAGCAGGAAAGATGTCCGGGATACGCAGTATTTT. Amino acids: CASSTPSRKDVRDTQYF.

In the case of this clonotype: A far bigger clonotype differs at one base, so this is likely a read error. The CDR3 region is CASSAGRASNYGYTF. The CDR3 DNA reads TGTGCCAGCAGCGCAGGTCGGGCGTCCAACTATGGCTACACCTTC. The rearrangement joins TRBV6-2 or TRBV6-3 to TRBJ1-2, with no clear D. The CDR3 has 15 amino acids. Germline CDR1 and CDR2: MNHEY and SVGEGT. V was shortened by 6 bases and J by 2 bases, with 16 bases between the two germline ends.

The chain recombines TRBV12-3 or TRBV12-4 with TRBJ2-5, with D possibly matching TRBD2 (6 bases). The CDR3 length is 16 residues. Trimming stripped 6 bases from V and 4 bases from J, with 21 bases between. The CDR3 is CASSVSGGGTAETQYF. The CDR3 DNA is TGTGCCAGCAGCGTCTCGGGTGGCGGGACGGCAGAGACCCAGTACTTC.

This clonotype has a handful of counts. A read error may produce the germline difference seen at one junction end. V gene TRBV24-1 combines with J gene TRBJ2-1; 8 bases are shared with TRBD2. CDR3 length: 16 residues. Germline V gene sequence: CDR1 KGHDR, CDR2 SFDVKD. CDR3 DNA sequence: TGTGCCACCAGCGATTCTAGCGGGCCCGAATACAATGAGCAGTTCTTC. The encoded protein is CATSDSSGPEYNEQFF.

Many counts were recorded for this clonotype. The CDR3 protein is CAISESSGRSYNSPLHF. CDR3 coding DNA: TGTGCCATCAGTGAGTCATCAGGCAGAAGCTATAATTCACCCCTCCACTTT. The gene calls are TRBV10-3 and TRBJ1-6; D remains unclear. This CDR3 is built from 17 residues. V lost 0 bases and J lost 3, with 12 bases in between. Germline V lookup: CDR1 ENHRY, CDR2 SYGVKD.

In its sample, this clonotype was seen many times. The chain carries TRBV29-1 and TRBJ2-7; 7 bases match TRBD2. After removal of 4 bases from V and 4 bases from J, the junction contained 10 bases not matched to a gene. This CDR3 comprises 14 residues. CDR1 SQVTM and CDR2 ANQGSEA come from the germline V gene. CDR3 residues: CSVAAAGASYEQYF. Here the CDR3 DNA reads TGCAGCGTTGCCGCGGCGGGAGCGTCGTACGAGCAGTACTTC.

Details on this clonotype: A junction end diverges from the germline sequence, so it may reflect a read error. The chain carries TRBV3-1 and TRBJ1-2; D call uncertain. The CDR3 has 11 amino acids. CDR1 LGHDT and CDR2 YNNKEL come from the germline V gene (reference sequence). The CDR3 coding sequence is TGTCCCAGCAGCCAAGAGGGTGGCTACACCTTC. Protein product: CPSSQEGGYTF.

Ten or more counts support this clonotype. The rearrangement uses TRBV6-5 and TRBJ2-2; 8 bases map to TRBD1. The junction had 5 bases not matched to a gene; V was cut back by 0 bases and J by 5 bases. The germline gives CDR1 MNHEY, CDR2 SVGAGI. The length of the CDR3 is 16 residues. CDR3 protein: CASSYSGTGGTGELFF. CDR3 bases: TGTGCCAGCAGTTACTCGGGTACAGGGGGTACCGGGGAGCTGTTTTTT.

At least ten counts were recorded for this clonotype. This chain connects TRBV6-1 to TRBJ1-2; tentative D call: TRBD1 (5 bases). The CDR3 length is 16 residues. Germline CDR1 MNHNS, CDR2 SASEGT. The V gene lost 7 bases and the J gene lost 4 bases, with 22 bases spanning the gap. The CDR3 DNA reads as TGTGCCAGCACAAACGGGGACCTCGGAAAGGCCTATGGCTACACCTTC. It specifies CASTNGDLGKAYGYTF.

This clonotype was recorded at least ten times. This chain uses TRBV5-5 with TRBJ1-1; no firm D call. The germline gives CDR1 SGHKS, CDR2 YYEKEE (reference sequence). Deletions cut 0 bases from V and 1 base from J, with 7 bases between. The CDR3 is 14 amino acids. The CDR3 here is CASSLASQNTEAFF. The CDR3 DNA reads as TGTGCCAGCAGCTTGGCGAGCCAGAACACTGAAGCTTTCTTT.

Of note for this clonotype: A single base separates this from a much larger clone, so it may be a read error. This chain links TRBV5-1 with TRBJ2-1; 7 nucleotides agree with TRBD1. The CDR3 length is 15 residues. Germline V lookup: CDR1 SGHRS, CDR2 YFSETQ. In nucleotides, the CDR3 is TGCGCCAGCAGCTTGGAGGGGACAGACTACAATGAGCAGCTCTTC. It yields the protein CASSLEGTDYNEQLF. Full variable domain (remainder filled in from reference TRBV5-1 and TRBJ2-1): KAGVTQTPRYLIKTRGQQVTLSCSPISGHRSVSWYQQTPGQGLQFLFEYFSETQRNKGNFPGRFSGRQFSNSRSEMNVSTLELGDSALYLCASSLEGTDYNEQLFGPGTRLTVL.